The clone carrying this T cell receptor (beta chain) was found many times. The target antigen is unknown. These data come from a study of T cells in Graves' hyperthyroidism and ophthalmopathy. Trimming cost V 3 bases and J 0 bases, with 8 bases left between them. Germline V lookup: CDR1 DFQATT, CDR2 SNEGSKA (reference sequence). CDR3 size: 14 residues. TCR beta CDR3 sequences were amplified from RNA transcripts. The primer set for the first-round RT-PCR of the TCR CDR3 was HTBI. TCRdb called the multiplex PCR reads again in MiXCR, with one record for every CDR3 protein. The sample records about 680,000 distinct CDR3 sequences, 30% to 40% being singletons. Study-wide results and limits: Most thyroid clonotypes expanded above 0.001 appeared in blood too. A model built on 13 V-J features separated ophthalmopathy from stable hyperthyroidism.

The sequencing sample was made of blood. The V gene is TRBV20-1, the J gene TRBJ2-2; D is unresolved. This TCR was sampled from a woman aged 40 to 50 with Graves' hyperthyroidism. The CDR3 bases are TGCAGTGCTAGTCGCACTGCGAACACCGGGGAGCTGTTTTTT. This translates into CSASRTANTGELFF.